Below are 5 T cell receptor beta chains sequenced from a single sample in a study of regulatory and conventional T cells in RAG deficiency. The protocol was immunoSEQ multiplex PCR, while the TCRdb copy is restricted to in-frame clones and leaves out a portion. The sample records tens of thousands of clones, around 96% being singletons. Blood CD4+ CD25-low CD127-high conventional T cells supplied the genomic DNA template. The same data also contributed to another study, on regulatory T cells. That investigation notes: The primer mix had 52 TRBV and 13 TRBJ primers.

Sample: CD25- CD4+ T cells sorted from blood. The receptors were sampled from a human donor in good health.

The rearrangement joins TRBV29-1 to TRBJ2-7; 9 bases fit TRBD2. V shed 6 bases and J 12 bases; nucleotides not matched to a gene: 12. Germline V gene sequence: CDR1 SQVTM, CDR2 ANQGSEA. The CDR3 consists of 12 residues. CDR3 bases: TGCAGCGTCTCGACTAGCGGCGATATCGTGTACTTC. As protein: CSVSTSGDIVYF.

The chain recombines TRBV25-1 with TRBJ2-1, with 8 bases that match TRBD1. V lost 6 bases, J lost 8 bases, and 6 bases stayed unmatched. This CDR3 is built from 13 residues. Germline values: CDR1 MGHDK, CDR2 SYGVNS. CDR3 in DNA: TGTGCCAGCAGGGACAGGGAAGGAGATGAGCAGTTCTTC. This encodes CASRDREGDEQFF.

The rearrangement uses TRBV5-1 and TRBJ2-3, with 8 bases lining up with TRBD1. The CDR3 extends over 13 amino acids. Germline loops: CDR1 SGHRS, CDR2 YFSETQ. The junction had 2 bases not matched to a gene; V was cut back by 8 bases and J by 0 bases. The CDR3 loop reads CASWTGSTDTQYF. The CDR3 region has the DNA TGCGCCAGTTGGACAGGGAGCACAGATACGCAGTATTTT.

The V and J genes are TRBV5-1 and TRBJ2-3, with 9 bases aligning to TRBD1. The CDR3 contains 16 residues. The V gene end was trimmed by 0 bases and the J gene end by 8 bases; junction bases not matched to a gene: 10. Germline CDR1 and CDR2: SGHRS and YFSETQ. CDR3 sequence reads: CASSLGGQGPSGTQYF. The DNA for the CDR3 is TGCGCCAGCAGCTTGGGGGGACAGGGCCCCAGCGGTACGCAGTATTTT.

The V and J genes are TRBV19 and TRBJ1-2, with D perhaps matching TRBD1 (5 bases). The CDR3 contains 15 residues. Trimming left V 5 bases short and J 2 bases short, with 15 bases between. The germline V gene has CDR1 LNHDA and CDR2 SQIVND (reference sequence). CDR3 nucleotides: TGTGCCAGTAGTGCCCCTGGGGGAGGGAACTATGGCTACACCTTC. Translation: CASSAPGGGNYGYTF.